This TCR beta chain appears in the sequencing data of a study of blood T cell repertoires in COVID-19. Overall study: Material from acute and convalescent COVID-19 was sourced from the United States, Italy and Spain. Sources were T cells, B-cell-depleted T cells, or PBMCs; the material itself was cDNA or gDNA.

Original handling: Amplification from reference gene primers served as the basis for estimated nucleated cell counts. The assay was immunoSEQ multiplex PCR, and TCRdb's table has in-frame clones only and misses some. For V, J and clone size, that table is used; D and trimming come from the DNA. Counted here are some 150,000 clones, around 90% occurring once; the ten biggest clones make up about 4%. V gave up 3 bases and J gave up 3 bases, with 3 bases separating them. This CDR3 is built from 12 residues. Germline-derived CDR1 and CDR2 are LNHDA and SQIVND (reference sequence). The chain combines TRBV19 with TRBJ1-5; D not resolved. The TCR sequence derives from a woman aged 55-70 years with active or convalescent COVID-19. Sequenced: peripheral blood. The CDR3 reads CASSINNQPQHF. The CDR3 nucleotides read TGTGCCAGTAGTATTAACAATCAGCCCCAGCATTTT.